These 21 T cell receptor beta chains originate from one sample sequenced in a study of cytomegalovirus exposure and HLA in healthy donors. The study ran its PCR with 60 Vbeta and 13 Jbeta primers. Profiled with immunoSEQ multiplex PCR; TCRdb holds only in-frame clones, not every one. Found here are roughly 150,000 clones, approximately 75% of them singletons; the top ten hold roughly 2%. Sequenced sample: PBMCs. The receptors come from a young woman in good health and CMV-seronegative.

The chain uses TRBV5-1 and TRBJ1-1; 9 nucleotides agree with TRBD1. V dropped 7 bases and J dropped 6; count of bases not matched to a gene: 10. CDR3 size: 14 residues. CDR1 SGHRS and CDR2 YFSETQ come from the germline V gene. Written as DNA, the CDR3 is TGCGCCAGCGGCACGGGACAGGGATCTTCTGAAGCTTTCTTT. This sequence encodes CASGTGQGSSEAFF.

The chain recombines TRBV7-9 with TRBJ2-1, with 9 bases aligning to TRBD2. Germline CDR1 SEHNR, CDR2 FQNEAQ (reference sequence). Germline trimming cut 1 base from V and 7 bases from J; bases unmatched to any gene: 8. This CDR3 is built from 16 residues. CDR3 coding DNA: TGTGCCAGCAGCTTAGAACTAGCGGGTCGACAAAATGAGCAGTTCTTC. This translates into CASSLELAGRQNEQFF.

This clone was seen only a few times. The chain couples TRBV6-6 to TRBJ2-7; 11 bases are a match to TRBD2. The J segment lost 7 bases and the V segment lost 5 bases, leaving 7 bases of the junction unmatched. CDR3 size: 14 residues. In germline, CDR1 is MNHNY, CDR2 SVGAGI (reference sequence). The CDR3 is CASSVSGGAGEQYF. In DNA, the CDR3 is TGTGCCAGCAGTGTTAGCGGGGGGGCTGGTGAGCAGTACTTC.

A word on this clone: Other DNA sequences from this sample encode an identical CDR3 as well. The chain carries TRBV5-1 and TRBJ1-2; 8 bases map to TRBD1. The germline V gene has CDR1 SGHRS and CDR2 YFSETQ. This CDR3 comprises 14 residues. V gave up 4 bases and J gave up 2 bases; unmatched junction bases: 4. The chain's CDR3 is CASSPGQGNYGYTF. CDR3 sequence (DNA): TGCGCCAGCAGCCCCGGACAGGGAAACTATGGCTACACCTTC.

CDR3 protein: CASSQRTGNGYTF. CDR3 coding DNA: TGTGCCAGCAGCCAGCGGACAGGGAATGGCTACACCTTC. This chain uses TRBV16 with TRBJ1-2, with 8 bases that match TRBD1. Germline loops: CDR1 KGHSY, CDR2 FQNENV. CDR3 size: 13 residues. The junction had 3 bases not matched to a gene; V was cut back by 3 bases and J by 6 bases.

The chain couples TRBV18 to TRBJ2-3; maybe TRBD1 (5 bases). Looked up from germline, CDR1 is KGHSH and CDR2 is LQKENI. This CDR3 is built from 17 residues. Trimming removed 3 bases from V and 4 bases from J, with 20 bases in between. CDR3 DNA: TGTGCCAGCTCACCGACAGAACATCCCCAATCGGCAGATACGCAGTATTTT. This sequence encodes CASSPTEHPQSADTQYF.

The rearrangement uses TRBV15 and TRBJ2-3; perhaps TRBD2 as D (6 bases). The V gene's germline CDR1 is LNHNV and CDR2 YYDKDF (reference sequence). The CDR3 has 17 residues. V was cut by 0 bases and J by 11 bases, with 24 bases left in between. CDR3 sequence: CATSRDPRGRSLHMQYF. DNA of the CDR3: TGTGCCACCAGCAGAGATCCCCGAGGGAGGTCCCTTCATATGCAGTATTTT.

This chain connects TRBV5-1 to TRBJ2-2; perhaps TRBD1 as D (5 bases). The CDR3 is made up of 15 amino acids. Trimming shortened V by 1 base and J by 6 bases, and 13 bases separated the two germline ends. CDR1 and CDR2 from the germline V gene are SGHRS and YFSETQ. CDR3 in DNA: TGCGCCAGCAGCTTGAGGGCAGGGTGGCCCGGGGAGCTGTTTTTT. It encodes CASSLRAGWPGELFF.

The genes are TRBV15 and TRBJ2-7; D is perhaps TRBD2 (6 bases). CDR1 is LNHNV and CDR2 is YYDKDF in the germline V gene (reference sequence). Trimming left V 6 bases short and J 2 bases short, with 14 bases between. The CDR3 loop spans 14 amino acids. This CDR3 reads CATRPGSSTYEQYF. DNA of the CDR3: TGTGCCACCAGGCCCGGGAGTTCCACCTACGAGCAGTACTTC.

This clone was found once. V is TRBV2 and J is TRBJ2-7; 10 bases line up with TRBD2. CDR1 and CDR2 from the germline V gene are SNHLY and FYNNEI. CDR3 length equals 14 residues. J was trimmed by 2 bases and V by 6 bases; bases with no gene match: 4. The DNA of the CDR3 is TGTGCCAGCAGCGAAAGCGGGAGGGCCTACGAGCAGTACTTC. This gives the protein CASSESGRAYEQYF.

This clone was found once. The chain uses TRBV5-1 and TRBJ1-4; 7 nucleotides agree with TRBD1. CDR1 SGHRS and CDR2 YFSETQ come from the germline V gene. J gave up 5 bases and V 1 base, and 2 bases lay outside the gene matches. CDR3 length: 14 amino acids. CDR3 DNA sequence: TGCGCCAGCAGCTTGTACAGGGGCAATGAAAAACTGTTTTTT. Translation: CASSLYRGNEKLFF.

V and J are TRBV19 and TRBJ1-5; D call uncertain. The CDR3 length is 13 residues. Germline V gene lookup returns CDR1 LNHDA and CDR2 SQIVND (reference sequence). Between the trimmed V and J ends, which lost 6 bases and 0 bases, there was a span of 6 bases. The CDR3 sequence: CASREYSNQPQHF. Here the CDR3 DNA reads TGTGCCAGTAGGGAGTATAGCAATCAGCCCCAGCATTTT.

For the CDR3, the DNA is TGTGCCAGCAGCCCCCTCGACAGGGGGCGCGAAGCTTTCTTT. Amino acids: CASSPLDRGREAFF. J is TRBJ1-1 and V is TRBV9, with 10 positions matching TRBD1. The CDR3 spans 14 residues. The V and J ends lost 4 bases and 8 bases, in that order; junction bases with no gene match: 8. Germline CDR1 is SGDLS and CDR2 is YYNGEE.

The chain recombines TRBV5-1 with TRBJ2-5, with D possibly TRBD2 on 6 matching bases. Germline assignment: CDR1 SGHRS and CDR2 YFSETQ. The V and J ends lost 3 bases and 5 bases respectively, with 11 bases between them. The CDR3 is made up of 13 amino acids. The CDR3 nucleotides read TGCGCCAGCAGCTCCGGGAGCGGGGAGACCCAGTACTTC. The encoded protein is CASSSGSGETQYF.

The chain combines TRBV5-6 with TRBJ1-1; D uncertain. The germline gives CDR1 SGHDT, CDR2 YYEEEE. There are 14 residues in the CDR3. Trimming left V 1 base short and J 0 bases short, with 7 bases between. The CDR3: CASSLYSLNTEAFF. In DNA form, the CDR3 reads TGTGCCAGCAGCTTGTACAGTTTGAACACTGAAGCTTTCTTT.

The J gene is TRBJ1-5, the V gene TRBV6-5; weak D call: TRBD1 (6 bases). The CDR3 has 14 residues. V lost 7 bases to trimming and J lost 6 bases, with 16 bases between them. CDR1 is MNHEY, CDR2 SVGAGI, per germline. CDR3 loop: CASTHRGGVQPQHF. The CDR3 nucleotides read TGTGCCAGCACCCATAGGGGGGGGGTTCAGCCCCAGCATTTT.

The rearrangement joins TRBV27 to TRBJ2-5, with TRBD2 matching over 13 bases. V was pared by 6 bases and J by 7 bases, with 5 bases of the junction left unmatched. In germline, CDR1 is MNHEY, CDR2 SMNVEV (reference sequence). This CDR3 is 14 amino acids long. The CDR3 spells CASSRTSGGWTQYF. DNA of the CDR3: TGTGCCAGCAGCAGGACTAGCGGGGGTTGGACCCAGTACTTC.

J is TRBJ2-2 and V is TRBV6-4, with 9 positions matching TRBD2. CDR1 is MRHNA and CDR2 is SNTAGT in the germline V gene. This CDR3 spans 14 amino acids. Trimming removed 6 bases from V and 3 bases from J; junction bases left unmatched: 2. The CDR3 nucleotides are TGTGCCAGCAGCCAGCGGGGGGACACCGGGGAGCTGTTTTTT. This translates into CASSQRGDTGELFF.

CDR3 sequence: CASSLSTSTDTQYF. The CDR3 coding sequence is TGTGCCAGCAGTTTATCCACATCTACAGATACGCAGTATTTT. The chain recombines TRBV27 with TRBJ2-3; D remains unclear. V lost 0 bases to trimming and J lost 3 bases, with 7 bases between them. The CDR3 covers 14 residues. Germline loops: CDR1 MNHEY, CDR2 SMNVEV (reference sequence).

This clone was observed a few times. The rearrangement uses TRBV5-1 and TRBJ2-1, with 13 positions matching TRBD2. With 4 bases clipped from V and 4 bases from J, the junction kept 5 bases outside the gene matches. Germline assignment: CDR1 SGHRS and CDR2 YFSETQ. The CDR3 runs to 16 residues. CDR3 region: CASSGLAGVSYNEQFF. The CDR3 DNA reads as TGCGCCAGCAGCGGACTAGCGGGAGTGTCATACAATGAGCAGTTCTTC.

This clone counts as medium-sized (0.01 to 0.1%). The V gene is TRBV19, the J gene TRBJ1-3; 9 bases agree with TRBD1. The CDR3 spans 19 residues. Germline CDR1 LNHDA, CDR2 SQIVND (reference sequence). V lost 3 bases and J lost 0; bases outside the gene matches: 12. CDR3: CASSIEGTGLPFSGNTIYF. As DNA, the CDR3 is TGTGCCAGTAGTATCGAGGGGACAGGGCTCCCCTTCTCTGGAAACACCATATATTTT.